The table lists the clone carrying this T cell receptor (beta chain) with a count of one. This sample is drawn from a study of OX40 agonist ivuxolimab in advanced cancers. Study-wide background: People who had prior anti-PD-1, anti-PD-L1 or anti-CTLA-4 therapy could take part, and less than 50% had some.

Only in-frame clones appear in the TCRdb table, and some are missing; sequencing was by immunoSEQ multiplex PCR. The data show 55,000 to 75,000 clones, with 91% seen just once and 3.5% to 4% held by the top ten. Germline V gives CDR1 LNHDA, CDR2 SQIVND (reference sequence). V trimming: 5 bases; J trimming: 4 bases; junction bases outside the gene matches: 4. The CDR3 has 13 residues. This TCR was recovered from an adult with an advanced solid tumor such as melanoma, head and neck, liver or kidney cancer. The sample consisted of CD4+ or CD8+ T cells sorted from blood, taken in a trial of the OX40 agonist ivuxolimab. The chain is built from TRBV19 and TRBJ2-7, with TRBD2 matching over 8 bases. The chain's CDR3 is CASSLRGGYEQYF. CDR3 nucleotides: TGTGCCAGTAGTCTTCGGGGGGGATACGAGCAGTACTTC.